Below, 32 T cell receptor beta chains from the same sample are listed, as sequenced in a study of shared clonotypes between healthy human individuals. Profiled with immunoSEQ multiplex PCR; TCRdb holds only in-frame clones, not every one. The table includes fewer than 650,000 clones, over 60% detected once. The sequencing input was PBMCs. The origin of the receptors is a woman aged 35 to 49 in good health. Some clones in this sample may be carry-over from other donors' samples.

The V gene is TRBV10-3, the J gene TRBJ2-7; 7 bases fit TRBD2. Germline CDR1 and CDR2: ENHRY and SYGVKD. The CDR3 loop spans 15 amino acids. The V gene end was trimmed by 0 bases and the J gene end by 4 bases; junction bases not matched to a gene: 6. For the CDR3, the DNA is TGTGCCATCAGTGAGTCGGCGACTAGCTTATACGAGCAGTACTTC. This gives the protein CAISESATSLYEQYF.

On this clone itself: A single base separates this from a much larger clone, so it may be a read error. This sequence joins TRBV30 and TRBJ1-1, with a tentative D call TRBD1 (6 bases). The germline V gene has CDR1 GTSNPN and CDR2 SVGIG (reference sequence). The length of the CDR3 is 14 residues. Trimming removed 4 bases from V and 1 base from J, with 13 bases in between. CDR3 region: CAWKSGHRNTEAFF. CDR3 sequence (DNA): TGTGCCTGGAAATCGGGACATCGGAACACTGAAGCTTTCTTT.

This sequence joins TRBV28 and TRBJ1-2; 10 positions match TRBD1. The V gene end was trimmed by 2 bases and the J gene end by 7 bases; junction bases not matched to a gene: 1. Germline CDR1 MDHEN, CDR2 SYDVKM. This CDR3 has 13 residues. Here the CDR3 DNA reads TGTGCCAGCAGTTTAAGGACAGGGGGTGGCTACACCTTC. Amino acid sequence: CASSLRTGGGYTF.

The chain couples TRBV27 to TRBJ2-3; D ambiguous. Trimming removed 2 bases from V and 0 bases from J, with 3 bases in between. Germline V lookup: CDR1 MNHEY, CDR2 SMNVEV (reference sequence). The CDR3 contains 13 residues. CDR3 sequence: CASSLKSTDTQYF. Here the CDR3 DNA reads TGTGCCAGCAGTTTAAAAAGCACAGATACGCAGTATTTT.

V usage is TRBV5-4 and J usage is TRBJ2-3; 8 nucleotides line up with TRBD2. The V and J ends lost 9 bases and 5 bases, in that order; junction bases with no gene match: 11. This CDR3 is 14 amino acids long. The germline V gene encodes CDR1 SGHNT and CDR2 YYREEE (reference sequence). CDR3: CAISPGLVIDTQYF. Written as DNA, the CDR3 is TGTGCCATCAGTCCGGGACTAGTAATAGATACGCAGTATTTT.

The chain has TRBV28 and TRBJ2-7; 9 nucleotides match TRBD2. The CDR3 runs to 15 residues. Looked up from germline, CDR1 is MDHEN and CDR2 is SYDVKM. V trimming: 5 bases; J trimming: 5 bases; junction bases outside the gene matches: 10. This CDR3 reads CASSPQLAGVDEQYF. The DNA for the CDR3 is TGTGCCAGCAGTCCCCAATTAGCGGGAGTGGACGAGCAGTACTTC. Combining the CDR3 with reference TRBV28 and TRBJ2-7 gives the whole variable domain DVKVTQSSRYLVKRTGEKVFLECVQDMDHENMFWYRQDPGLGLRLIYFSYDVKMKEKGDIPEGYSVSREKKERFSLILESASTNQTSMYLCASSPQLAGVDEQYFGPGTRLTVT.

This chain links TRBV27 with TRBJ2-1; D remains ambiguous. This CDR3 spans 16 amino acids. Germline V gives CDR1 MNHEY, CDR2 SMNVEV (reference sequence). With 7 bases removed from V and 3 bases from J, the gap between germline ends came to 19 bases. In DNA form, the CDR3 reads TGTGCCAGCACCCCTTATAGGCTCCATGGCTACAATGAGCAGTTCTTC. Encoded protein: CASTPYRLHGYNEQFF.

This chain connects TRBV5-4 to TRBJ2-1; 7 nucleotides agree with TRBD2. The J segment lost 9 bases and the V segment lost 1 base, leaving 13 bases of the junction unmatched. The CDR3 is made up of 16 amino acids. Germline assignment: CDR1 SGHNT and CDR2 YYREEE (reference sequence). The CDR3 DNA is TGTGCCAGCAGCTTGCACGGACTAGGGCTTTCGGGTGAGCAGTTCTTC. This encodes CASSLHGLGLSGEQFF.

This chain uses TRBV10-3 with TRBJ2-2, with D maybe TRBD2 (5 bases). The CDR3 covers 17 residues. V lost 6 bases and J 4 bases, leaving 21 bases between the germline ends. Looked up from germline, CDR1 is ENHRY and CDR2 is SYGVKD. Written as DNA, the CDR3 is TGTGCCATCAGCGATCGGGGTGGCGCCGGGTCCACCGGGGAGCTGTTTTTT. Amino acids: CAISDRGGAGSTGELFF.

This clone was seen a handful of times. CDR3 bases: TGTGCCACCCAAATTCCCGGGGCCAACGTCCTGACTTTC. Translating gives CATQIPGANVLTF. The rearrangement links TRBV15 to TRBJ2-6; D is ambiguous. CDR3 length: 13 residues. Germline loops: CDR1 LNHNV, CDR2 YYDKDF (reference sequence). Trimming left V 8 bases short and J 4 bases short, with 9 bases between.

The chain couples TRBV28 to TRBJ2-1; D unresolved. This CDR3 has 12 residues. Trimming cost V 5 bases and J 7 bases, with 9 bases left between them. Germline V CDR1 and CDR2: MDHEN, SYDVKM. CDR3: CASSLPGNEQFF. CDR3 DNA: TGTGCCAGCAGTCTCCCGGGTAATGAGCAGTTCTTC.

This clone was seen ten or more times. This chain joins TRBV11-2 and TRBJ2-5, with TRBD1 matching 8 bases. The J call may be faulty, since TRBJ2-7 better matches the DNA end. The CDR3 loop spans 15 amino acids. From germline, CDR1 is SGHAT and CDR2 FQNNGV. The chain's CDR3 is CASSLGQGPRHEQYF. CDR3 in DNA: TGTGCCAGCAGCTTAGGACAGGGGCCGCGGCACGAGCAGTACTTC.

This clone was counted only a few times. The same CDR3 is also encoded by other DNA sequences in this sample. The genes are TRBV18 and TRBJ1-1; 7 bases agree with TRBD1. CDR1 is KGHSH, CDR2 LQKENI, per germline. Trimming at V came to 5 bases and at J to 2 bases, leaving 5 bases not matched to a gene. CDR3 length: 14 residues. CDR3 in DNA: TGTGCCAGCTCAGCACAGGGGCTCAACACTGAAGCTTTCTTT. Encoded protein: CASSAQGLNTEAFF.

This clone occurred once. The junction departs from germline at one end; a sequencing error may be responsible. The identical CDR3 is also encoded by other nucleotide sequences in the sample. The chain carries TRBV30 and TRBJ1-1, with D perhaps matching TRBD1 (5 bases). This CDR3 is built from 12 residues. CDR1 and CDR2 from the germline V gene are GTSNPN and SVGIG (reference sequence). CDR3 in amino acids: CAWSVGQTGAFF. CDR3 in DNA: TGTGCCTGGAGTGTAGGGCAGACCGGGGCTTTCTTC.

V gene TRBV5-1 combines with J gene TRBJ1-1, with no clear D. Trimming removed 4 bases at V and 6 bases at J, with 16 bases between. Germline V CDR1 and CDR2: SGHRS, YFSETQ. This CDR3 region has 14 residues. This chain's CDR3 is CASSPTLAEAEAFF. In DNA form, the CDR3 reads TGCGCCAGCAGCCCGACACTTGCGGAAGCTGAAGCTTTCTTT.

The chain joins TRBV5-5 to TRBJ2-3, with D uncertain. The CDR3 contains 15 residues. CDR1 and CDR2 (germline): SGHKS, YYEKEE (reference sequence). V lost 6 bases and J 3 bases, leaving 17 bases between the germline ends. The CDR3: CASISQPARTDTQYF. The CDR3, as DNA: TGTGCCAGCATCTCCCAACCAGCGCGGACAGATACGCAGTATTTT.

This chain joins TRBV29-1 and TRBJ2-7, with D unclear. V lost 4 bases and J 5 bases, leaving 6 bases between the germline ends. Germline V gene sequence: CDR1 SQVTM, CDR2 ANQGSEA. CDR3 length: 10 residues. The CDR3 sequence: CSVGVHEQYF. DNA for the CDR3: TGCAGCGTTGGGGTCCACGAGCAGTACTTC.

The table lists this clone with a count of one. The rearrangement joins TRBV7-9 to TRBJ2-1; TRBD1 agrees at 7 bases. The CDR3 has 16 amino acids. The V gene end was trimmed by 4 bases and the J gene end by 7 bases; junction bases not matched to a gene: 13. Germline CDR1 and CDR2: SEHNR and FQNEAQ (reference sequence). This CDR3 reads CASSSLQGPYSNEQFF. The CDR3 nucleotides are TGTGCCAGCAGCTCCCTACAGGGGCCGTACTCAAATGAGCAGTTCTTC.

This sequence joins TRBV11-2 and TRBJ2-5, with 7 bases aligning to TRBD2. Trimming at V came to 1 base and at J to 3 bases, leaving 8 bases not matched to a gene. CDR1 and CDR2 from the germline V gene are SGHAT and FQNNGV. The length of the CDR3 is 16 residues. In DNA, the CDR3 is TGTGCCAGCAGCTTAGGCCGTATCCTAGCGGAAGAGACCCAGTACTTC. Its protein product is CASSLGRILAEETQYF.

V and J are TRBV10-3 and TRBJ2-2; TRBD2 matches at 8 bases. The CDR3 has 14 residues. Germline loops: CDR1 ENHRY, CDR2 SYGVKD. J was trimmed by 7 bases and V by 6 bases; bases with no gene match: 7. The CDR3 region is CAISEGLVNGELFF. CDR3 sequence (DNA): TGTGCCATCAGCGAGGGACTAGTCAACGGGGAGCTGTTTTTT.

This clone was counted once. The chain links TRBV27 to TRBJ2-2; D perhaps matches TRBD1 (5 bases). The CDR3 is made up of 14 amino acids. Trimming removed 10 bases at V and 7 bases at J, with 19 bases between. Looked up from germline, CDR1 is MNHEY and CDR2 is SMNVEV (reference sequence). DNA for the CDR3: TGTGCCACCTCTCTGGGGCGCACCAGCGGGGAGCTGTTTTTT. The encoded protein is CATSLGRTSGELFF.

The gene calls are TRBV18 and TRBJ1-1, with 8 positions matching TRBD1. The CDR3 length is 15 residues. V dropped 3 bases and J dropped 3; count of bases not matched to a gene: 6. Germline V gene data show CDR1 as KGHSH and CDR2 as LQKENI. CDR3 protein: CASSPRTGKYTEAFF. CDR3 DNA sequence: TGTGCCAGCTCACCCAGGACAGGGAAGTACACTGAAGCTTTCTTT. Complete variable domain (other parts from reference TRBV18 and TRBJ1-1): NAGVMQNPRHLVRRRGQEARLRCSPMKGHSHVYWYRQLPEEGLKFMVYLQKENIIDESGMPKERFSAEFPKEGPSILRIQQVVRGDSAAYFCASSPRTGKYTEAFFGQGTRLTVV.

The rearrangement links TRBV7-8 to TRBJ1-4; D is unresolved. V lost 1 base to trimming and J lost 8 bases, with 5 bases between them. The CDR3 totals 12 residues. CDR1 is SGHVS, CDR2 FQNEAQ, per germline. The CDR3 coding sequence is TGTGCCAGCAGCTTAGATCGGGAAAAACTGTTTTTT. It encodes CASSLDREKLFF.

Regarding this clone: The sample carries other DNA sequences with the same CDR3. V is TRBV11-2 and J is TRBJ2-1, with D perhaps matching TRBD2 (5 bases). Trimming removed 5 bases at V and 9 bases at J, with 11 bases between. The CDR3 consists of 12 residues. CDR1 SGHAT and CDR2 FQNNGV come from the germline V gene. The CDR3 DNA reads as TGTGCCAGCAGCCCCCCCGGGGTTGAGCAGTTCTTC. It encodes CASSPPGVEQFF.

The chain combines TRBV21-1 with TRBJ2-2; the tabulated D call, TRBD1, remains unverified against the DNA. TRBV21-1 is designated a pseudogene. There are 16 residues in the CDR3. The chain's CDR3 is CASSWTGGEGTGELFF. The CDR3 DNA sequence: TGTGCCAGCAGCTGGACAGGGGGCGAGGGCACCGGGGAGCTGTTTTTT.

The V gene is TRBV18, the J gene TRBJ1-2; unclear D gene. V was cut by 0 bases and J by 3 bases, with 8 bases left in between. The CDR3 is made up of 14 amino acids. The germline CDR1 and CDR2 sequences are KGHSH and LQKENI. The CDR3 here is CASSPPERDYGYTF. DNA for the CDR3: TGTGCCAGCTCACCACCGGAAAGGGACTATGGCTACACCTTC.

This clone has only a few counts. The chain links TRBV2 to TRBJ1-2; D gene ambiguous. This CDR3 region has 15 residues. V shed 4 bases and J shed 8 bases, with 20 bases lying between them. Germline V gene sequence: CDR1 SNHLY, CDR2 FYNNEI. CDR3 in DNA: TGTGCCAGCAGTGCCCGAGGAGGAGGCGGTGGGGGCTACACCTTC. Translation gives CASSARGGGGGGYTF.

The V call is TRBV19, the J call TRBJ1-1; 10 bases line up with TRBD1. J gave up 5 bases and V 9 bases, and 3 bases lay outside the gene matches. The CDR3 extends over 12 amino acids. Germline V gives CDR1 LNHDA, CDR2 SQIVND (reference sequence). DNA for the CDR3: TGTGCCAGCGGGACAGGGGTTACTGAAGCTTTCTTT. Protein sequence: CASGTGVTEAFF.

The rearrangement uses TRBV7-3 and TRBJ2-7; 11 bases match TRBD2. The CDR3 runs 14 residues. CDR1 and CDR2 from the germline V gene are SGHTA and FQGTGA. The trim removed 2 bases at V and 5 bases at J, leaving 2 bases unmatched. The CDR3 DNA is TGTGCCAGCAGCTTAGTAGCGGGAGGGAACGAGCAGTACTTC. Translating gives CASSLVAGGNEQYF.

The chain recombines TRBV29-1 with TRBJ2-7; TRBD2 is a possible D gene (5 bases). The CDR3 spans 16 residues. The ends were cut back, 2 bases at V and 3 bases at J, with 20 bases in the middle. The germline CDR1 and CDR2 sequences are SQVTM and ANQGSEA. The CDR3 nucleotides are TGCAGCGTTGAATTAGGTGGGTTAGCCGGAGGCTACGAGCAGTACTTC. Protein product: CSVELGGLAGGYEQYF.

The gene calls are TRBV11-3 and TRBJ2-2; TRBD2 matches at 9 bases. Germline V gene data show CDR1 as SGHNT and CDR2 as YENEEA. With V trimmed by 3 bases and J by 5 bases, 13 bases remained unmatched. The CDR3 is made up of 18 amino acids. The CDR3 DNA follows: TGTGCCAGCAGCTTGAGTAGCGGGAGAGGTGGTAGGACCGGGGAGCTGTTTTTT. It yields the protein CASSLSSGRGGRTGELFF.

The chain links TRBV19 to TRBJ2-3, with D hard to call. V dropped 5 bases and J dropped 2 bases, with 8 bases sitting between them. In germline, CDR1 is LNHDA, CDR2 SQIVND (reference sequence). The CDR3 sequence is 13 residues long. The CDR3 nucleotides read TGTGCCAGTAGTGGCACGAACACAGATACGCAGTATTTT. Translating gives CASSGTNTDTQYF.